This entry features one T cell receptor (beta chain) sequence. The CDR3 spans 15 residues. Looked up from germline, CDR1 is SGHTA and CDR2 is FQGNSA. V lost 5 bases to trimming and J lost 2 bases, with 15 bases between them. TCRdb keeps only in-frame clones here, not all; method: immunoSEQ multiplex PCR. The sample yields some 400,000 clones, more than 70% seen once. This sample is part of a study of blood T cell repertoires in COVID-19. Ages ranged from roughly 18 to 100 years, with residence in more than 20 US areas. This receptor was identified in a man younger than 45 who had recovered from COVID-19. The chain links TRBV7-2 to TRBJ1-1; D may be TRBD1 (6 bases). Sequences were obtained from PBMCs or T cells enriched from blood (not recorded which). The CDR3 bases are TGTGCCAGCAGCCGGGTAAACAGGGTTAACACTGAAGCTTTCTTT. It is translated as CASSRVNRVNTEAFF.